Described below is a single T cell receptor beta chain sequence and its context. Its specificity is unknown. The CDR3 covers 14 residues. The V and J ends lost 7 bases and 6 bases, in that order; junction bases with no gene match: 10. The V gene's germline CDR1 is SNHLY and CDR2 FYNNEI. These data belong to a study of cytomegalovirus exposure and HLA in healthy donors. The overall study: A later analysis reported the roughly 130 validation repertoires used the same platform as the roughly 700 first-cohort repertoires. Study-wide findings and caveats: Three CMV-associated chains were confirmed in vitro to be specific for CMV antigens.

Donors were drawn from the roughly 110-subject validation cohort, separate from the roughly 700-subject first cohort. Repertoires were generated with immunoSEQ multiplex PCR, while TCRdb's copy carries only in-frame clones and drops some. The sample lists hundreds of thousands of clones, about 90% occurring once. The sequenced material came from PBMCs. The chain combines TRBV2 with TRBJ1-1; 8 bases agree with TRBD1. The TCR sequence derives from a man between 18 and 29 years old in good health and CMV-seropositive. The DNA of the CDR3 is TGTGCCAGCATGACCGGGACAGGCTTCTCTGAAGCTTTCTTT. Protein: CASMTGTGFSEAFF.